The 23 T cell receptor beta chains given below trace back to one sample, sequenced in a study of identical twins. TCRdb reanalysed the 5' RACE reads using MiXCR and keeps one entry per CDR3 protein. This table has about 220,000 distinct CDR3 sequences, roughly a tenth appearing once. Source material: memory (CD45RO+) T cells sorted from blood. Receptors were obtained from a woman between 18 and 30 years old in good health.

This clonotype was seen many times. This rearrangement joins TRBV5-1 to TRBJ2-1; TRBD2 matches 8 bases. Germline loops: CDR1 SGHRS, CDR2 YFSETQ. The V gene end was trimmed by 0 bases and the J gene end by 3 bases; junction bases not matched to a gene: 2. The CDR3 is 15 amino acids. CDR3 loop: CASSLVLAGYNEQFF. CDR3 DNA: TGCGCCAGCAGCTTGGTTCTAGCGGGCTACAATGAGCAGTTCTTC.

J is TRBJ2-6 and V is TRBV27, with D possibly matching TRBD2 (5 bases). CDR3 length: 15 residues. Germline values: CDR1 MNHEY, CDR2 SMNVEV (reference sequence). The germline V and J ends were trimmed by 6 bases and 0 bases, with 9 bases remaining between them. This chain's CDR3 is CASSSGRSGANVLTF. The CDR3 region has the DNA TGTGCCAGCAGCAGCGGACGCTCTGGGGCCAACGTCCTGACTTTC.

V gene TRBV7-8 combines with J gene TRBJ1-6; 9 bases are a match to TRBD1. Germline trimming cut 5 bases from V and 8 bases from J; bases unmatched to any gene: 10. CDR3 length equals 16 residues. CDR1 and CDR2 from the germline V gene are SGHVS and FQNEAQ. CDR3 in amino acids: CASSPSTGGIYSPLHF. CDR3 in DNA: TGTGCCAGCAGCCCAAGTACAGGGGGCATTTATTCACCCCTCCACTTT.

The table lists this clonotype with a few counts. V usage is TRBV4-1 and J usage is TRBJ1-2, with D unresolved. The CDR3 has 15 residues. Per the germline V gene, CDR1 is MGHRA and CDR2 is YSYEKL. Trimming pared 4 bases from V and 3 bases from J, leaving 15 bases between. Written as DNA, the CDR3 is TGCGCCAGCAGCCTTGCCAGGTCGTACGACTATGGCTACACCTTC. Translation: CASSLARSYDYGYTF.

This clonotype was observed a few times. This chain joins TRBV6-5 and TRBJ2-7; no clear D. The CDR3 is 12 residues long. Germline assignment: CDR1 MNHEY and CDR2 SVGAGI. The V end was cut by 8 bases, the J end by 2 bases, with 10 bases between. The CDR3 nucleotides read TGTGCCAGCCCCGCGCAGACCTACGAGCAGTACTTC. Protein: CASPAQTYEQYF.

The chain employs TRBV12-3 or TRBV12-4 and TRBJ1-6, with TRBD1 as a possible D gene (5 bases). The CDR3 sequence is 12 residues long. Trimming removed 8 bases from V and 8 bases from J, with 10 bases in between. This chain's CDR3 is CASGAEYSPLHF. DNA of the CDR3: TGTGCCAGCGGGGCGGAATATTCACCCCTCCACTTT.

This chain joins TRBV3-1 and TRBJ2-2; D is unresolved. The germline V and J ends were trimmed by 5 bases and 0 bases, with 16 bases remaining between them. Germline V CDR1 and CDR2: LGHDT, YNNKEL (reference sequence). This CDR3 contains 17 residues. The CDR3 nucleotides are TGTGCCAGCAGCAAGGATCTCACGGAGTCGAACACCGGGGAGCTGTTTTTT. It specifies CASSKDLTESNTGELFF.

The table lists this clonotype with many counts. This chain links TRBV12-3 or TRBV12-4 with TRBJ1-4; D call uncertain. The V gene lost 3 bases and the J gene lost 8 bases, with 10 bases spanning the gap. This CDR3 contains 13 residues. The CDR3 loop reads CASSLQVGEKLFF. For the CDR3, the DNA is TGTGCCAGCAGTTTGCAGGTTGGAGAAAAACTGTTTTTT.

The CDR3 coding sequence is TGCGCCAGCAGCCAAGAATTGGGGTCGGGGTTGAGGGGAAATGAGCAGTTCTTC. The encoded protein is CASSQELGSGLRGNEQFF. This chain joins TRBV4-3 and TRBJ2-1; D may be TRBD1 or TRBD2 (5 bases each). Looked up from germline, CDR1 is LGHNA and CDR2 is YSLEER. The CDR3 has 18 amino acids. V was cut by 0 bases and J by 7 bases, with 22 bases left in between.

This clonotype appeared a few times. V gene TRBV13 combines with J gene TRBJ2-2, with TRBD1 matching 7 bases. This CDR3 spans 16 amino acids. The V gene end was trimmed by 5 bases and the J gene end by 2 bases; junction bases not matched to a gene: 8. Germline V gene data show CDR1 as PRHDT and CDR2 as FYEKMQ (reference sequence). The CDR3 here is CASSPRYRGNTGELFF. The CDR3 DNA reads TGTGCCAGCAGCCCTCGCTACAGGGGTAACACCGGGGAGCTGTTTTTT.

The chain is built from TRBV7-2 and TRBJ1-2, with D maybe TRBD1 (5 bases). Trimming removed 2 bases from V and 8 bases from J, with 15 bases in between. Per the germline V gene, CDR1 is SGHTA and CDR2 is FQGNSA. The CDR3 length is 14 residues. CDR3 coding DNA: TGTGCCAGCAGCTTATCGAAGCAGGGCCACGGCTACACCTTC. This translates into CASSLSKQGHGYTF.

This clonotype was seen a few times. The rearrangement joins TRBV11-2 to TRBJ1-2, with D perhaps TRBD1 (5 bases). The CDR3 extends over 13 amino acids. Trimming pared 4 bases from V and 3 bases from J, leaving 9 bases between. CDR1 and CDR2 (germline): SGHAT, FQNNGV. The CDR3 sequence is CASSSGTYYGYTF. DNA of the CDR3: TGTGCCAGCAGCTCCGGGACGTACTATGGCTACACCTTC.

This clonotype has more than one count but fewer than ten. This chain uses TRBV4-2 with TRBJ2-3, with 10 bases fitting TRBD2. Germline values: CDR1 LGHNA, CDR2 YNFKEQ. J was trimmed by 0 bases and V by 1 base; bases with no gene match: 7. This CDR3 is 18 amino acids long. CDR3 sequence: CASSQASGGAFSTDTQYF. The CDR3 nucleotides are TGTGCCAGCAGCCAAGCTAGCGGGGGCGCGTTTAGCACAGATACGCAGTATTTT.

This clonotype was counted a few times. V and J are TRBV3-1 and TRBJ2-3; 11 nucleotides match TRBD2. CDR1 is LGHDT and CDR2 is YNNKEL in the germline V gene (reference sequence). The CDR3 loop spans 17 amino acids. After removal of 2 bases from V and 0 bases from J, the junction contained 4 bases not matched to a gene. CDR3 protein: CASSQQWTSGSTDTQYF. The CDR3 DNA sequence: TGTGCCAGCAGCCAACAATGGACTAGCGGGAGCACAGATACGCAGTATTTT.

The J gene is TRBJ1-5, the V gene TRBV7-8; D call uncertain. CDR1 SGHVS and CDR2 FQNEAQ come from the germline V gene. Deletions cut 5 bases from V and 4 bases from J, with 15 bases between. The CDR3 is made up of 15 amino acids. DNA of the CDR3: TGTGCCAGCAGCCCCTCTCCGGCACCAAATCAGCCCCAGCATTTT. Translation: CASSPSPAPNQPQHF.

Ten or more counts support this clonotype. The V and J genes are TRBV7-2 and TRBJ2-1; D may be TRBD1 (5 bases). The CDR3 has 15 residues. V lost 4 bases and J lost 5, with 15 bases in between. Germline V CDR1 and CDR2: SGHTA, FQGNSA. This CDR3 is CASSSRVNGDNEQFF. Written as DNA, the CDR3 is TGTGCCAGCAGCTCCAGGGTGAATGGGGACAATGAGCAGTTCTTC. Supplemented by reference TRBV7-2 and TRBJ2-1, the full variable domain reads GAGVSQSPSNKVTEKGKDVELRCDPISGHTALYWYRQSLGQGLEFLIYFQGNSAPDKSGLPSDRFSAERTGGSVSTLTIQRTQQEDSAVYLCASSSRVNGDNEQFFGPGTRLTVL.

The rearrangement joins TRBV5-1 to TRBJ2-3; D assignment may be TRBD1 or TRBD2 (6 bases each). The CDR3 has 15 residues. The V and J ends lost 3 bases and 2 bases respectively, with 13 bases between them. From germline, CDR1 is SGHRS and CDR2 YFSETQ. The CDR3 region has the DNA TGCGCCAGCAGCTCGAGGGGGGAGTTCACAGATACGCAGTATTTT. It yields the protein CASSSRGEFTDTQYF.

This clonotype was observed many times. The genes are TRBV25-1 and TRBJ2-7; 10 bases align to TRBD2. This CDR3 is 15 amino acids long. Germline V CDR1 and CDR2: MGHDK, SYGVNS. V lost 3 bases and J lost 3; bases outside the gene matches: 5. The CDR3 loop is CASSDPSGGNYEQYF. CDR3 nucleotide sequence: TGTGCCAGCAGTGACCCTAGCGGGGGAAACTACGAGCAGTACTTC.

There are many counts of this clonotype. The rearrangement links TRBV27 to TRBJ1-4; D perhaps matches TRBD1 (6 bases). The CDR3 spans 17 residues. With 2 bases removed from V and 7 bases from J, the gap between germline ends came to 20 bases. Germline values: CDR1 MNHEY, CDR2 SMNVEV (reference sequence). The CDR3 DNA is TGTGCCAGCAGTTTAGGGGCCTCGGGGGCGGTTAGTGAAAAACTGTTTTTT. Translation: CASSLGASGAVSEKLFF.

The table lists this clonotype with many counts. The gene calls are TRBV5-1 and TRBJ2-1, with a possible D match to TRBD2 (5 bases). Germline V lookup: CDR1 SGHRS, CDR2 YFSETQ. The CDR3 spans 13 residues. V lost 5 bases and J lost 7, with 13 bases in between. The CDR3 coding sequence is TGCGCCAGCAGTAAGGGAGACGCAAATGAGCAGTTCTTC. Encoded protein: CASSKGDANEQFF.

The chain couples TRBV12-3 or TRBV12-4 to TRBJ2-5, with D possibly TRBD1 on 6 matching bases. CDR3 length: 13 amino acids. Trimming removed 3 bases at V and 3 bases at J, with 8 bases between. CDR3 bases: TGTGCCAGCAGTTTTAACAGGGAAGAGACCCAGTACTTC. This sequence encodes CASSFNREETQYF.

The chain carries TRBV7-6 and TRBJ2-1; 10 bases fit TRBD2. V lost 4 bases and J lost 4; bases outside the gene matches: 1. The CDR3 covers 14 residues. From germline, CDR1 is SGHVS and CDR2 FNYEAQ. For the CDR3, the DNA is TGTGCCAGCAGCTATAGCGGGGGGTACAATGAGCAGTTCTTC. Translating gives CASSYSGGYNEQFF.

V and J are TRBV5-1 and TRBJ2-5; unclear D gene. CDR1 and CDR2 (germline): SGHRS, YFSETQ. This CDR3 has 15 amino acids. V was clipped by 0 bases and J by 2 bases, with 11 bases between them. CDR3 DNA sequence: TGCGCCAGCAGCTTGGCTAACGGCAGACAAGAGACCCAGTACTTC. This translates into CASSLANGRQETQYF.